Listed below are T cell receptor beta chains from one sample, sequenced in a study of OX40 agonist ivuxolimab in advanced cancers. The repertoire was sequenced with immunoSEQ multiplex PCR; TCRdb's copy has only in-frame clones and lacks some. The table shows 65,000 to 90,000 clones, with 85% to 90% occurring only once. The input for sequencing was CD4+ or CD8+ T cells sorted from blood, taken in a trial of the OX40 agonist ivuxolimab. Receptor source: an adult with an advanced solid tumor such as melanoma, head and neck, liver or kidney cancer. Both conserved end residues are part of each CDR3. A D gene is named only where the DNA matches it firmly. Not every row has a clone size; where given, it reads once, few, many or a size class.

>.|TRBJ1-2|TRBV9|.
CASSVALENYGYTF
TGTGCCAGCAGCGTAGCATTGGAGAACTATGGCTACACCTTC
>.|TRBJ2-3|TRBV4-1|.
CASSQETPPSTDTQYF
TGCGCCAGCAGCCAAGAAACCCCTCCTAGCACAGATACGCAGTATTTT
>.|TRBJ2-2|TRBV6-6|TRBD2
CASSLAGGAFTGELFF
TGTGCCAGCAGTCTAGCGGGAGGCGCCTTCACCGGGGAGCTGTTTTTT
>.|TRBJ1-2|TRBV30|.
CAWSAAGTAPYGYTF
TGTGCCTGGAGTGCCGCCGGGACGGCCCCCTATGGCTACACCTTC
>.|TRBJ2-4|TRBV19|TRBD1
CASSMAQGTIQYF
TGTGCCAGTAGTATGGCACAGGGGACCATTCAGTACTTC
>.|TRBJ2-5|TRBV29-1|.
CSVEEARQETQYF
TGCAGCGTTGAAGAGGCTCGCCAAGAGACCCAGTACTTC
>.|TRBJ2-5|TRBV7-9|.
CASSASDQETQYF
TGTGCCAGCAGCGCAAGTGACCAAGAGACCCAGTACTTC
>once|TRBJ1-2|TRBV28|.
CASSLVGGYTF
TGTGCCAGCAGTTTAGTAGGGGGCTACACCTTC
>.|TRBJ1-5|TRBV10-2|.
CASSEEGQPQHF
TGCGCCAGCAGTGAGGAGGGTCAGCCCCAGCATTTT
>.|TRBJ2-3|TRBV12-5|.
CASGPGTDTQYF
TGTGCTAGTGGTCCCGGAACAGATACGCAGTATTTT
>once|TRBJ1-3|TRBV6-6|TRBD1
CASRRQGNSGNTIYF
TGTGCCAGCAGACGACAGGGGAACTCTGGAAACACCATATATTTT
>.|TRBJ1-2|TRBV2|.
CASTMIPNYGYTF
TGTGCCAGCACCATGATACCTAACTATGGCTACACCTTC
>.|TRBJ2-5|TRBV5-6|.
CASSLGWQETQYF
TGTGCCAGCAGCTTGGGCTGGCAAGAGACCCAGTACTTC
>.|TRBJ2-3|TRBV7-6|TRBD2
CASSSSGAGADTQYF
TGTGCCAGCAGCTCTAGTGGGGCGGGAGCAGATACGCAGTATTTT
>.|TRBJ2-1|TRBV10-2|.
CASSVVYEQFF
TGCGCCAGCAGTGTGGTATATGAGCAGTTCTTC
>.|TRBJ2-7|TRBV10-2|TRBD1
CASSPADRALYEQYF
TGCGCCAGCAGCCCGGCGGACAGGGCCCTCTACGAGCAGTACTTC
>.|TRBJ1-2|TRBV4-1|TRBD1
CASSQEPGGFGYTF
TGCGCCAGCAGCCAAGAACCAGGGGGCTTTGGCTACACCTTC
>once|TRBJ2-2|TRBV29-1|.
CSVDKGTGELFF
TGCAGCGTTGATAAGGGAACCGGGGAGCTGTTTTTT
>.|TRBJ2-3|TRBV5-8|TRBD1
CASSRGQGATDTQYF
TGTGCCAGCAGCCGCGGACAGGGGGCAACAGATACGCAGTATTTT
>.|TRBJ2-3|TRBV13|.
CASSSVRVGDTQYF
TGTGCCAGCAGTTCAGTTCGAGTGGGAGATACGCAGTATTTT
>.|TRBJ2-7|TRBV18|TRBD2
CASSPRLAGLRVEEQYF
TGTGCCAGCTCACCACGGCTAGCGGGACTTCGAGTGGAAGAGCAGTACTTC
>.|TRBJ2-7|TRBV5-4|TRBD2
CASSSPGGGYEQYF
TGTGCCAGCAGCTCCCCGGGGGGGGGTTACGAGCAGTACTTC
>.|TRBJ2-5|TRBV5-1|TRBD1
CASRRQGGLETQYF
TGCGCCAGCAGGCGACAGGGTGGGCTGGAGACCCAGTACTTC
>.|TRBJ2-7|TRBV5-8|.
CASSARTSVSYEQYF
TGTGCCAGCAGCGCCCGGACATCCGTCTCCTACGAGCAGTACTTC
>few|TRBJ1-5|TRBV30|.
CAWSVGIAQPQHF
TGTGCCTGGAGTGTGGGTATTGCCCAGCCCCAGCATTTT
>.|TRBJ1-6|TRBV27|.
CASSAPPQGLYNSPLHF
TGTGCCAGCAGTGCCCCCCCACAGGGACTCTATAATTCACCCCTCCACTTT
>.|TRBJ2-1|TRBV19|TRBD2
CASSGGGRPFYNEQFF
TGTGCCAGTTCCGGGGGCGGGAGGCCCTTCTACAATGAGCAGTTCTTC
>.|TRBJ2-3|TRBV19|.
CASSTLSSPDTQYF
TGTGCCAGTAGTACCCTATCCAGCCCGGATACGCAGTATTTT
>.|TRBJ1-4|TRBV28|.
CASRSTGGFGEKLFF
TGTGCCAGCAGATCTACCGGGGGATTCGGTGAAAAACTGTTTTTT
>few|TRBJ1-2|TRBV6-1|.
CASSEGLPFLGYTF
TGTGCCAGCAGTGAAGGGCTGCCGTTTCTTGGCTACACCTTC
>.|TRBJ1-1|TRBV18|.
CASSPPAATQKAFF
TGTGCCAGCTCACCACCTGCGGCGACGCAAAAAGCTTTCTTT
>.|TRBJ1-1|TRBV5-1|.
CASSWPGDSTEAFF
TGCGCCAGCAGCTGGCCAGGGGATTCCACTGAAGCTTTCTTT
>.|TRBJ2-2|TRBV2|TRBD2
CASQLPGLANTGELFF
TGTGCCAGCCAACTCCCGGGACTAGCGAACACCGGGGAGCTGTTTTTT
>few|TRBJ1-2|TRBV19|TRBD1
CASSIGTGNYGYTF
TGTGCCAGTAGTATAGGGACAGGGAACTATGGCTACACCTTC
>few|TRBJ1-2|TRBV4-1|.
CASSQDLGYTF
TGCGCCAGCAGCCAAGATTTGGGCTACACCTTC
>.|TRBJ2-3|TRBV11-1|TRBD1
CASSLERTGKFDTQYF
TGTGCCAGCAGCTTAGAGAGGACAGGCAAGTTCGATACGCAGTATTTT
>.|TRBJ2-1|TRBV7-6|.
CASSSSRDRAGTSTSNEQFF
TGTGCCAGCAGTTCCAGCCGGGACAGGGCCGGGACTAGTACCTCCAATGAGCAGTTCTTC
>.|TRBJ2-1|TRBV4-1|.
CASSQVLHSEQFF
TGCGCCAGCAGCCAAGTCTTACACAGTGAGCAGTTCTTC
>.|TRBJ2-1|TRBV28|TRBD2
CASSPPSGSAYNEQFF
TGTGCCAGCAGTCCCCCTAGCGGGTCCGCCTACAATGAGCAGTTCTTC
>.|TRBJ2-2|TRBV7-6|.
CASSLGLADINTGELFF
TGTGCCAGCAGCTTAGGTCTCGCGGATATCAACACCGGGGAGCTGTTTTTT
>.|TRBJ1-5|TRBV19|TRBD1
CASSPRQGDQPQHF
TGTGCCAGTAGTCCCCGACAGGGGGATCAGCCCCAGCATTTT
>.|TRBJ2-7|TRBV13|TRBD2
CASSLGLAGGGEQYF
TGTGCCAGCAGCCTCGGACTAGCGGGAGGGGGGGAGCAGTACTTC